Included here is one TCR beta chain sequence, with context. Method: immunoSEQ multiplex PCR; TCRdb's copy keeps in-frame clones and lacks some. This table has 150,000 to 200,000 clones, 91% appearing once. The V segment lost 2 bases and the J segment 5 bases; nucleotides outside the gene matches: 10. Germline V gene data show CDR1 as SGHAT and CDR2 as FQNNGV. The CDR3 runs to 16 residues. These data are taken from a study of control samples from healthy donors and cancer patients. The sequence was collected from a woman aged 30 to 39 in good health. Sample: blood. The chain employs TRBV11-2 and TRBJ2-5; the match to TRBD2 covers 8 bases. The CDR3 here is CASSLISGTRGETQYF. CDR3 in DNA: TGTGCCAGCAGCTTAATTTCCGGGACTAGGGGGGAGACCCAGTACTTC. The full variable domain, rest sourced from reference TRBV11-2 and TRBJ2-5, is EAGVAQSPRYKIIEKRQSVAFWCNPISGHATLYWYQQILGQGPKLLIQFQNNGVVDDSQLPKDRFSAERLKGVDSTLKIQPAKLEDSAVYLCASSLISGTRGETQYFGPGTRLLVL.